This T cell receptor beta chain comes out of a study of OX40 agonist ivuxolimab in advanced cancers. Study-level information: Intravenous ivuxolimab at 0.01 to 10 mg/kg was given to patients every 2 weeks. Overall study findings and caveats: CD4+ and CD8+ blood T cells expanded clonally by week 6 at 0.1 to 3.0 mg/kg. No antigen was identified for the clonally expanded peripheral T cells.

Using immunoSEQ multiplex PCR, the repertoire was profiled, and TCRdb retains in-frame clones only, with some absent. The data hold more than 12,000 clones, with 80% observed a single time. This clone was recorded only once. Its antigen is unknown. CDR1 is MGHRA and CDR2 is YSYEKL in the germline V gene. The CDR3 loop spans 15 amino acids. Trimming cost V 8 bases and J 2 bases, with 13 bases left between them. The receptor's source is an adult with an advanced solid tumor such as melanoma, head and neck, liver or kidney cancer. The rearrangement links TRBV4-1 to TRBJ2-6; D unclear. Sequenced here: CD4+ or CD8+ T cells sorted from blood, sampled in a trial of the OX40 agonist ivuxolimab. The CDR3 spells CASQPQNTGANVLTF. In nucleotides, the CDR3 is TGCGCCAGCCAACCCCAGAACACTGGGGCCAACGTCCTGACTTTC.